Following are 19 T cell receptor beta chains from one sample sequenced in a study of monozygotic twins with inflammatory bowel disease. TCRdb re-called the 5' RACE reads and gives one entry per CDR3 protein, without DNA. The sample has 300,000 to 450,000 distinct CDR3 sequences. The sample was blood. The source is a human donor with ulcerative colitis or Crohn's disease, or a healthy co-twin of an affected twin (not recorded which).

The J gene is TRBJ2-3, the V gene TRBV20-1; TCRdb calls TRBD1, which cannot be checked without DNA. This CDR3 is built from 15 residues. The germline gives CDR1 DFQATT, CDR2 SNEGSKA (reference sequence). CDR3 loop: CSARNNRDGTDTQYF.

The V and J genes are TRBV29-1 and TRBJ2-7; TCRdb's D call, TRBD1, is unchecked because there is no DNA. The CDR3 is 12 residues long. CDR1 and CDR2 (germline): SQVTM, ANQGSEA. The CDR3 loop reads CSVLGQGYEQYF.

This chain's CDR3 is CAWSQGGLSSYNEQFF. This chain uses TRBV30 with TRBJ2-1; TCRdb designates TRBD1, a call that cannot be tested without DNA. The CDR3 extends over 16 amino acids. Germline-derived CDR1 and CDR2 are GTSNPN and SVGIG (reference sequence).

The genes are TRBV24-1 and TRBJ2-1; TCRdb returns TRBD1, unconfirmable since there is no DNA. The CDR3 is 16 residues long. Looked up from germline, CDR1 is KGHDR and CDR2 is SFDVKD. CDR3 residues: CATSDPDRGLYNEQFF.

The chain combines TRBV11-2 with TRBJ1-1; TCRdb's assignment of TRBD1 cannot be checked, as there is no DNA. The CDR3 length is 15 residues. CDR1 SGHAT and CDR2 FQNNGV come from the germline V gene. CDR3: CASSFRQGQNTEAFF.

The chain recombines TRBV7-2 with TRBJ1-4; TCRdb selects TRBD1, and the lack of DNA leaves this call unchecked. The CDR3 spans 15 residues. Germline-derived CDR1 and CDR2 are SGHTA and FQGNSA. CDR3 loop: CASSLKGKTNEKLFF. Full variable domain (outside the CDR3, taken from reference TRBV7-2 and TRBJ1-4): GAGVSQSPSNKVTEKGKDVELRCDPISGHTALYWYRQSLGQGLEFLIYFQGNSAPDKSGLPSDRFSAERTGGSVSTLTIQRTQQEDSAVYLCASSLKGKTNEKLFFGSGTQLSVL.

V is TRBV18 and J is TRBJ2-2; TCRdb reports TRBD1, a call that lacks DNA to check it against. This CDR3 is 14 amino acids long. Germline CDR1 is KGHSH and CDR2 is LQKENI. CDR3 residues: CASRVQGNTGELFF.

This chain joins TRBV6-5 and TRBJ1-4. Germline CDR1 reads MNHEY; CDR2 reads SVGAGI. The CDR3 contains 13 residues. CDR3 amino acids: CASSLRSNEKLFF.

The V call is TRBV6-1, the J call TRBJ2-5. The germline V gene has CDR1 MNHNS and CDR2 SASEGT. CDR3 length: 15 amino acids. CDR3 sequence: CASSPDLGIPETQYF.

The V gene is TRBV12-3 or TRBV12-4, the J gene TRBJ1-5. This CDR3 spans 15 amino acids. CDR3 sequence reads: CASSFGSHPNQPQHF.

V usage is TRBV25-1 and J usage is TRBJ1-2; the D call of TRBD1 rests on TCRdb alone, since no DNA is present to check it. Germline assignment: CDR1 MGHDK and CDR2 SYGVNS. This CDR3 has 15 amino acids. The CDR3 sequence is CASSKPGQPVYGYTF.

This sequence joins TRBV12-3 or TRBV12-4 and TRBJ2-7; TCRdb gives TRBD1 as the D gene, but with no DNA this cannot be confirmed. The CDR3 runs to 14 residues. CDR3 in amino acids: CASTQGGRTYEQYF.

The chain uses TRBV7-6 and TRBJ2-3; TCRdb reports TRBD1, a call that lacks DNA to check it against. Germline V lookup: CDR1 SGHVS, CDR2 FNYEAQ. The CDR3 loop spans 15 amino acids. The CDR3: CASSNLASSPNTQYF.

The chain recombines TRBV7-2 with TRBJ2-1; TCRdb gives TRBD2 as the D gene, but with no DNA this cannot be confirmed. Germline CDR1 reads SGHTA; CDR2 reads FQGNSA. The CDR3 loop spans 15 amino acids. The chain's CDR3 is CASSFGSGHVNEQFF.

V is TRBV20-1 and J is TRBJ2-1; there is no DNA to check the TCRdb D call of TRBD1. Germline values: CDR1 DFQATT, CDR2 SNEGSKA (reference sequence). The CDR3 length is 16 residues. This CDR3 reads CSAIPSWGAHYNEQFF.

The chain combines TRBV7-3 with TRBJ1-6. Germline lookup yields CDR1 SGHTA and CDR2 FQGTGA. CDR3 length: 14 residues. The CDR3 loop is CASSLRRYNSPLHF.

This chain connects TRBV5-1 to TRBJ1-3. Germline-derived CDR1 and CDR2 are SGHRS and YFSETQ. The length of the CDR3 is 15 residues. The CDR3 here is CASSSDGPSGNTIYF.

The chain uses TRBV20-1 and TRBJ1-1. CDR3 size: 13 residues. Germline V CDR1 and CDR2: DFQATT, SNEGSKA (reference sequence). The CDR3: CSAISGGYTEAFF.

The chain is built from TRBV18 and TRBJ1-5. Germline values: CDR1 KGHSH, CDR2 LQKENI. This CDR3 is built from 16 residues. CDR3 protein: CASSPTSGNSNQPQHF.